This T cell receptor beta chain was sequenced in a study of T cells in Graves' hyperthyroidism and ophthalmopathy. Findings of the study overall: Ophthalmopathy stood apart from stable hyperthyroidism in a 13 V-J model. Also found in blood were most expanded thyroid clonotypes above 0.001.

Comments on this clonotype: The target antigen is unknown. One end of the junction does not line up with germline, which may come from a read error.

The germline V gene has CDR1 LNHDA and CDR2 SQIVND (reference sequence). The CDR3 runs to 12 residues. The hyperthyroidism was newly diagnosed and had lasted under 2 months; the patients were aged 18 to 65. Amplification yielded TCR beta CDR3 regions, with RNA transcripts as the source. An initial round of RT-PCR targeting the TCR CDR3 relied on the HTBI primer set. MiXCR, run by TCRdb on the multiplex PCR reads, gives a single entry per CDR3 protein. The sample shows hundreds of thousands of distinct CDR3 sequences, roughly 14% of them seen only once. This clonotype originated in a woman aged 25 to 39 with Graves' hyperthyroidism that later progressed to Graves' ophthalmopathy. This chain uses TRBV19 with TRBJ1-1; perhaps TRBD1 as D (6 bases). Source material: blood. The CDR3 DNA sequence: TGTGCCAGTAGAATAGGACAGACTGAAGCTTTCTTT. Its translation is CASRIGQTEAFF.